A single sample is the source of the 4 T cell receptor beta chains below, sequenced in a study of T cell changes during pregnancy in multiple sclerosis. TCRdb keeps only in-frame clones here, not all; method: immunoSEQ multiplex PCR. The table shows about 22,000 clones, with more than 80% occurring only once. Specimen: CD4+ T cells from peripheral blood mononuclear cells, collected in the third trimester of pregnancy. All receptors come from a female donor in good health, enrolled as a control in a pregnancy study.

This clone has only a few counts. The chain is built from TRBV9 and TRBJ2-1; the match to TRBD1 covers 9 bases. With V trimmed by 0 bases and J by 7 bases, 8 bases remained unmatched. CDR1 and CDR2 (germline): SGDLS, YYNGEE. CDR3 size: 16 residues. Written as DNA, the CDR3 is TGTGCCAGCAGCGTAGAGGGACAGGGTATTCGAAATGAGCAGTTCTTC. Translated: CASSVEGQGIRNEQFF.

CDR3 in amino acids: CASTPPDRFAGNTIYF. CDR3 bases: TGTGCCAGTACCCCACCGGACAGATTTGCTGGAAACACCATATATTTT. This chain uses TRBV19 with TRBJ1-3, with TRBD1 as a possible D gene (6 bases). The CDR3 sequence is 16 residues long. Germline CDR1 and CDR2: LNHDA and SQIVND (reference sequence). V gave up 7 bases and J gave up 2 bases, with 18 bases separating them.

The V gene is TRBV6-1, the J gene TRBJ1-5; 7 bases agree with TRBD1. Trimming took 7 bases from V and 3 from J; bases not matched to a gene: 9. Germline loops: CDR1 MNHNS, CDR2 SASEGT. CDR3 size: 15 residues. The CDR3 reads CASTGRDSPNQPQHF. The DNA of the CDR3 is TGTGCCAGCACCGGGAGGGACAGCCCCAATCAGCCCCAGCATTTT.

This chain joins TRBV2 and TRBJ1-1; D is unresolved. Germline loops: CDR1 SNHLY, CDR2 FYNNEI. Trimming left V 8 bases short and J 4 bases short, with 14 bases between. The CDR3 spans 13 residues. CDR3 DNA: TGTGCCAGCCTTAAGGAGGGAGGCACTGAAGCTTTCTTT. Translation: CASLKEGGTEAFF.